This T cell receptor beta chain was retrieved from a study of T cell responses to AZD1222 COVID-19 vaccine. Study details: Second doses at about 4 or about 12 weeks were pooled.

With regard to this clone: Its antigen is not identified.

Trimming took 6 bases from V and 6 from J, leaving 13 bases between them. Germline CDR1 and CDR2: MNHEY and SMNVEV (reference sequence). CDR3 length equals 13 residues. General observations from the study: Rises in breadth and depth of Spike-specific TCRs came after two AZD1222 doses. Most donors were white British and more were female, and clonal diversity was possibly underestimated. Within unmutated variant regions lay the reported targets of nearly half of spike-specific TCRs.

Only in-frame clones appear in the TCRdb table, and some are missing; sequencing was by immunoSEQ multiplex PCR. This table has around 70,000 clones, about 80% appearing once. The receptor was isolated from an adult in good health. The specimen comprised peripheral blood, sampled on day 0 of AZD1222 vaccination. The genes are TRBV27 and TRBJ2-3; D is uncertain. The CDR3 DNA is TGTGCCAGCAGACTAACAGTCACGGATACGCAGTATTTT. Its translation: CASRLTVTDTQYF.